In its sample, the clone carrying this TCR beta chain was seen many times. Its specificity is not known. CDR3 size: 14 residues. CDR1 and CDR2 from the germline V gene are DFQATT and SNEGSKA (reference sequence). V lost 0 bases and J 1 base, leaving 9 bases between the germline ends. This specimen comes from a study of CD8 T cells in ankylosing spondylitis. In making TCR beta libraries, quantitative 5'-RACE with molecular barcodes was used. TCRdb called the 5' RACE reads again in MiXCR, with one record for every CDR3 protein. The table shows about 92,000 distinct CDR3 sequences, with roughly 9.6% occurring only once. Study observations and caveats: Apparently characteristic of ankylosing spondylitis blood was a TCR beta motif (about eight highly homologous variants).

The chain carries TRBV20-1 and TRBJ2-5; D unresolved. The TCR sequence derives from a male donor with ankylosing spondylitis or in good health (not recorded which). The sequencing input was blood, either unsorted or a sorted T cell fraction (not recorded which). The CDR3 coding sequence is TGCAGTGCTAGAGATCAGACCTTCCAAGAGACCCAGTACTTC. Encoded protein: CSARDQTFQETQYF.